The 27 T cell receptor beta chains below all came from one sample that was sequenced in a study of cytomegalovirus exposure and HLA in healthy donors. Researchers ran the PCR with 60 Vbeta and 13 Jbeta primers. Some clones are missing from TCRdb's copy, which holds only in-frame ones; the method was immunoSEQ multiplex PCR. The sample includes 150,000 to 200,000 clones, around 86% of them seen just once. The specimen sequenced was PBMCs. All receptors derive from a man aged 50 to 60 in good health and CMV-seropositive.

This rearrangement joins TRBV11-3 to TRBJ1-1; D is perhaps TRBD1 (5 bases). V was pared by 3 bases and J by 7 bases, with 21 bases between. In germline, CDR1 is SGHNT, CDR2 YENEEA. CDR3 length: 16 amino acids. The CDR3 region has the DNA TGTGCCAGCAGCTTTAGTTCAGGGCCCGACGGTGGTGAAGCTTTCTTT. Translation gives CASSFSSGPDGGEAFF.

This clone has more than one count but fewer than ten. The gene calls are TRBV30 and TRBJ2-3, with 10 bases that match TRBD2. Unmatched junction bases numbered 3, after V lost 0 bases and J lost 6 bases. This CDR3 region has 14 residues. CDR1 is GTSNPN and CDR2 is SVGIG in the germline V gene (reference sequence). The CDR3 spells CAWSVLSGRDTQYF. In DNA form, the CDR3 reads TGTGCCTGGAGTGTACTTAGCGGGAGGGATACGCAGTATTTT. Drawing the rest from reference TRBV30 and TRBJ2-3, the complete variable domain is SQTIHQWPATLVQPVGSPLSLECTVEGTSNPNLYWYRQAAGRGLQLLFYSVGIGQISSEVPQNLSASRPQDRQFILSSKKLLLSDSGFYLCAWSVLSGRDTQYFGPGTRLTVL.

The genes are TRBV5-3 and TRBJ2-7; TRBD2 agrees at 9 bases. TRBV5-3 is an open reading frame, and its role is uncertain. J lost 3 bases, V lost 7 bases, and 11 bases had no gene match. The CDR3 consists of 15 residues. CDR3 residues: CARQRAGGRLYEQYF. In nucleotides, the CDR3 is TGTGCCAGACAGAGAGCGGGGGGCCGACTCTACGAGCAGTACTTC.

This rearrangement joins TRBV15 to TRBJ1-3; D gene unclear. The ends were cut back, 0 bases at V and 4 bases at J, with 4 bases in the middle. The CDR3 spans 13 residues. CDR1 is LNHNV, CDR2 YYDKDF, per germline (reference sequence). The CDR3: CATSRESGNTIYF. DNA for the CDR3: TGTGCCACCAGCAGAGAGTCGGGAAACACCATATATTTT. Based on the CDR3 plus reference TRBV15 and TRBJ1-3, the full variable domain is DAMVIQNPRYQVTQFGKPVTLSCSQTLNHNVMYWYQQKSSQAPKLLFHYYDKDFNNEADTPDNFQSRRPNTSFCFLDIRSPGLGDTAMYLCATSRESGNTIYFGEGSWLTVV.

J is TRBJ2-7 and V is TRBV30, with D unresolved. This CDR3 is 12 amino acids long. Germline CDR1 and CDR2: GTSNPN and SVGIG (reference sequence). V was shortened by 0 bases and J by 3 bases, with 6 bases between the two germline ends. The CDR3 nucleotides read TGTGCCTGGAGTGTAACTGGCTACGAGCAGTACTTC. It encodes CAWSVTGYEQYF.

DNA of the CDR3: TGCGCCAGCAGCTTTTCGGCGGGGGAGGACAATGAGCAGTTCTTC. This encodes CASSFSAGEDNEQFF. The chain combines TRBV5-1 with TRBJ2-1; 7 bases line up with TRBD2. The germline V gene encodes CDR1 SGHRS and CDR2 YFSETQ. The J segment lost 5 bases and the V segment lost 2 bases, leaving 7 bases of the junction unmatched. This CDR3 comprises 15 residues. The whole variable domain, remainder taken from reference TRBV5-1 and TRBJ2-1, is KAGVTQTPRYLIKTRGQQVTLSCSPISGHRSVSWYQQTPGQGLQFLFEYFSETQRNKGNFPGRFSGRQFSNSRSEMNVSTLELGDSALYLCASSFSAGEDNEQFFGPGTRLTVL.

The chain carries TRBV19 and TRBJ2-7, with D possibly being TRBD2 (7 bases). The V gene's germline CDR1 is LNHDA and CDR2 SQIVND (reference sequence). The CDR3 is 14 residues long. Trimming stripped 6 bases from V and 2 bases from J, with 14 bases between. The CDR3 protein is CASSPWGGPYEQYF. CDR3 in DNA: TGTGCCAGTAGCCCCTGGGGGGGGCCCTACGAGCAGTACTTC.

The chain uses TRBV19 and TRBJ2-1; 11 bases agree with TRBD2. V lost 3 bases to trimming and J lost 7 bases; unmatched junction nucleotides: 8. The germline V gene encodes CDR1 LNHDA and CDR2 SQIVND (reference sequence). The length of the CDR3 is 16 residues. The CDR3 DNA follows: TGTGCCAGTAGTATCGGTACTAGCGGGAGTGGAAATGAGCAGTTCTTC. Translating it yields CASSIGTSGSGNEQFF. Based on the CDR3 plus reference TRBV19 and TRBJ2-1, the full variable domain is DGGITQSPKYLFRKEGQNVTLSCEQNLNHDAMYWYRQDPGQGLRLIYYSQIVNDFQKGDIAEGYSVSREKKESFPLTVTSAQKNPTAFYLCASSIGTSGSGNEQFFGPGTRLTVL.

The V gene is TRBV18, the J gene TRBJ2-2; 9 nucleotides agree with TRBD1. Germline values: CDR1 KGHSH, CDR2 LQKENI. Losses at the gene ends were 1 base for V and 6 bases for J; bases not matched to a gene: 6. The CDR3 contains 16 residues. CDR3 sequence (DNA): TGTGCCAGCTCACCACGGGACAGGGTAGGGTCCGGGGAGCTGTTTTTT. The encoded protein is CASSPRDRVGSGELFF.

This clone was picked up a small number of times. This chain links TRBV10-3 with TRBJ1-5; TRBD1 aligns across 7 bases. J gave up 1 base and V 4 bases, and 1 base lay outside the gene matches. CDR3 length equals 14 residues. Germline V gene lookup returns CDR1 ENHRY and CDR2 SYGVKD. The CDR3 sequence is CAISGTGSNQPQHF. In nucleotides, the CDR3 is TGTGCCATCAGTGGGACAGGAAGCAATCAGCCCCAGCATTTT.

V gene TRBV4-1 combines with J gene TRBJ2-2, with a tentative D call TRBD2 (6 bases). CDR3 length equals 15 residues. Trimming pared 1 base from V and 0 bases from J, leaving 6 bases between. Germline V lookup: CDR1 MGHRA, CDR2 YSYEKL. The CDR3 protein is CASSQGLANTGELFF. In DNA, the CDR3 is TGCGCCAGCAGCCAAGGACTAGCGAACACCGGGGAGCTGTTTTTT.

The chain combines TRBV4-2 with TRBJ2-5; 8 positions agree with TRBD2. The CDR3 is made up of 16 amino acids. Trimming cost V 1 base and J 5 bases; bases outside gene matches: 9. The germline V gene encodes CDR1 LGHNA and CDR2 YNFKEQ. CDR3 sequence: CASSQGIGGAVETQYF. DNA for the CDR3: TGTGCCAGCAGCCAAGGGATCGGGGGGGCCGTTGAGACCCAGTACTTC.

The rearrangement joins TRBV25-1 to TRBJ2-7, with 9 bases aligning to TRBD1. V shed 2 bases, J shed 4 bases, and the junction held 3 bases outside the gene matches. The CDR3 has 14 residues. Germline V gene sequence: CDR1 MGHDK, CDR2 SYGVNS. The CDR3 nucleotides read TGTGCCAGCAGTGAAGGACAGGGGATATACGAGCAGTACTTC. Protein product: CASSEGQGIYEQYF.

To note about this clone: The sample contains more than one DNA sequence encoding this CDR3. The rearrangement uses TRBV9 and TRBJ2-5; D possibly corresponds to TRBD2 (5 bases). Trimming took 0 bases from V and 2 from J, leaving 11 bases between them. The CDR3 has 15 amino acids. CDR1 and CDR2 (germline): SGDLS, YYNGEE. The CDR3 DNA follows: TGTGCCAGCAGCGTAGCTGGAGGACCACAAGAGACCCAGTACTTC. Its protein is CASSVAGGPQETQYF.

V and J are TRBV4-3 and TRBJ1-2; TRBD1 agrees at 8 bases. Losses at the gene ends were 4 bases for V and 8 bases for J; bases not matched to a gene: 12. This CDR3 is built from 15 residues. Germline values: CDR1 LGHNA, CDR2 YSLEER. CDR3 sequence reads: CASSPGTGGLGGYTF. DNA of the CDR3: TGCGCCAGCAGCCCCGGGACAGGAGGGTTGGGCGGCTACACCTTC.

This clone was counted a few times. V usage is TRBV6-6 and J usage is TRBJ2-1; no clear D. V was clipped by 8 bases and J by 4 bases, with 12 bases between them. The CDR3 extends over 13 amino acids. Per germline, CDR1 MNHNY and CDR2 SVGAGI (reference sequence). The CDR3, as DNA: TGTGCCAGCTGGCAATCCCCTTACAATGAGCAGTTCTTC. Its protein is CASWQSPYNEQFF.

V and J are TRBV9 and TRBJ2-2; D may be TRBD1 (5 bases). The V end was cut by 0 bases, the J end by 8 bases, with 5 bases between. CDR1 is SGDLS, CDR2 YYNGEE, per germline. The CDR3 extends over 12 amino acids. The CDR3 DNA follows: TGTGCCAGCAGCGTAGGGACAGGGGAGCTGTTTTTT. Amino acid sequence: CASSVGTGELFF. The variable domain in full, completed from reference TRBV9 and TRBJ2-2, reads DSGVTQTPKHLITATGQRVTLRCSPRSGDLSVYWYQQSLDQGLQFLIQYYNGEERAKGNILERFSAQQFPDLHSELNLSSLELGDSALYFCASSVGTGELFFGEGSRLTVL.

This clone appeared a single time. This chain connects TRBV18 to TRBJ2-7; the D is unclear. Deletions cut 2 bases from V and 7 bases from J, with 9 bases between. The CDR3 totals 12 residues. CDR1 and CDR2 (germline): KGHSH, LQKENI. This CDR3 reads CASSPREREQYF. Here the CDR3 DNA reads TGTGCCAGCTCACCAAGAGAGCGAGAGCAGTACTTC.

The rearrangement links TRBV30 to TRBJ1-5; D possibly corresponds to TRBD1 (6 bases). Trimming removed 0 bases from V and 6 bases from J, with 9 bases in between. This CDR3 region has 13 residues. CDR1 is GTSNPN, CDR2 SVGIG, per germline (reference sequence). The CDR3 protein is CAWSVGGSQPQHF. CDR3 coding DNA: TGTGCCTGGAGTGTAGGGGGTAGTCAGCCCCAGCATTTT.

The chain couples TRBV6-6 to TRBJ1-1; D not certain. The V gene lost 5 bases and the J gene lost 6 bases, with 13 bases spanning the gap. The germline CDR1 and CDR2 sequences are MNHNY and SVGAGI (reference sequence). The CDR3 spans 13 residues. The CDR3 DNA reads TGTGCCAGCAGTCCGCGGGTCAGAGCTGAAGCTTTCTTT. This sequence encodes CASSPRVRAEAFF.

The chain couples TRBV15 to TRBJ2-5, with 10 bases lining up with TRBD1. The length of the CDR3 is 14 residues. V shed 5 bases, J shed 5 bases, and the junction held 5 bases outside the gene matches. Germline V gene sequence: CDR1 LNHNV, CDR2 YYDKDF (reference sequence). The CDR3 bases are TGTGCCACCAGCGTAAGACAGGGGGCCGAGACCCAGTACTTC. Encoded protein: CATSVRQGAETQYF. Filled out from reference TRBV15 and TRBJ2-5, the complete variable domain reads DAMVIQNPRYQVTQFGKPVTLSCSQTLNHNVMYWYQQKSSQAPKLLFHYYDKDFNNEADTPDNFQSRRPNTSFCFLDIRSPGLGDTAMYLCATSVRQGAETQYFGPGTRLLVL.

This clone turned up a few times. V usage is TRBV6-5 and J usage is TRBJ2-3; 12 nucleotides align to TRBD2. The CDR3 runs to 14 residues. Germline loops: CDR1 MNHEY, CDR2 SVGAGI. Trimming at V came to 8 bases and at J to 2 bases, leaving 2 bases not matched to a gene. The CDR3 bases are TGTGCCAGCGCTAGCGGGAGGGACACAGATACGCAGTATTTT. Protein product: CASASGRDTDTQYF.

This clone was picked up one time. This chain uses TRBV28 with TRBJ2-5; D could derive from TRBD1 or TRBD2 (5 bases each). Near its end, the DNA agrees better with TRBJ2-7, so the J call may be wrong. CDR1 is MDHEN and CDR2 is SYDVKM in the germline V gene. The CDR3 extends over 14 amino acids. The CDR3 loop reads CASSWVLGAYEQYF. CDR3 DNA: TGTGCCAGCAGTTGGGTTTTGGGGGCCTACGAGCAGTACTTC.

The chain employs TRBV28 and TRBJ2-7, with TRBD1 matching over 7 bases. The germline CDR1 and CDR2 sequences are MDHEN and SYDVKM. This CDR3 region has 15 residues. V gave up 7 bases and J gave up 2 bases; unmatched junction bases: 11. This CDR3 reads CASIPQGRGTYEQYF. The CDR3 DNA sequence: TGTGCCAGCATCCCCCAGGGCAGGGGGACCTACGAGCAGTACTTC.

The V and J genes are TRBV6-6 and TRBJ2-7; 9 nucleotides match TRBD1. V lost 8 bases, J lost 4 bases, and 3 bases stayed unmatched. In germline, CDR1 is MNHNY, CDR2 SVGAGI (reference sequence). The CDR3 spans 12 residues. The chain's CDR3 is CASEDRGYEQYF. CDR3 in DNA: TGTGCCAGCGAGGACAGGGGATACGAGCAGTACTTC.

J is TRBJ2-3 and V is TRBV11-2, with unresolved D. The CDR3 is 13 amino acids. The germline CDR1 and CDR2 sequences are SGHAT and FQNNGV. V lost 0 bases and J 5 bases, leaving 6 bases between the germline ends. CDR3 DNA sequence: TGTGCCAGCAGCTTAGATGCGGAAGATACGCAGTATTTT. This sequence encodes CASSLDAEDTQYF.

DNA for the CDR3: TGCGCCAGCAGCTTGATGACTAGCGCTAATCTGGATGAGCAGTTCTTC. This translates into CASSLMTSANLDEQFF. The chain carries TRBV5-1 and TRBJ2-1, with 8 bases matching TRBD2. Trimming cost V 1 base and J 8 bases; bases outside gene matches: 11. From germline, CDR1 is SGHRS and CDR2 YFSETQ. CDR3 length: 16 residues.